This T cell receptor beta chain was found in a study of read filtering for tumor transcriptome and immune sequencing. Study outcomes and limitations: RNA-seq captured clonotypes less deeply and reliably than IR-seq.

V lost 0 bases, J lost 5 bases, and 4 bases lay in between. Germline V gene lookup returns CDR1 GTSNPN and CDR2 SVGIG (reference sequence). CDR3 length: 11 residues. This clonotype was picked up many times. Its antigen is undetermined. This library used 300 to 450 ng RNA and molecular barcoded adaptors spanning alpha/delta and beta/gamma chains. TCRdb passed the reads through MiXCR, listing each CDR3 protein once. The sample lists 100,000 to 150,000 distinct CDR3 sequences, roughly an eighth occurring once. The clonotype was recovered from a donor at least 40 years old with multiple myeloma. The chain carries TRBV30 and TRBJ2-5; no reliable D call. Material: a population of CD138-negative cells sorted from bone marrow. As DNA, the CDR3 is TGTGCCTGGAGTGTAGGGGAGACCCAGTACTTC. Translated, it gives CAWSVGETQYF.